One sample yielded the 26 T cell receptor beta chains listed below, sequenced in a study of cytomegalovirus exposure and HLA in healthy donors. The data were produced by immunoSEQ multiplex PCR, yet TCRdb's version contains in-frame clones alone and is incomplete. The sample lists some 84,000 clones, about nine tenths seen once, with over 2% in the top ten. The sample comprised PBMCs. The receptors here all came from a man aged 25 to 40 in good health and CMV-seronegative.

The chain is built from TRBV5-1 and TRBJ2-1; no firm D call. The CDR3 is 14 amino acids. Germline V gene data show CDR1 as SGHRS and CDR2 as YFSETQ. V was cut by 2 bases and J by 2 bases, with 8 bases left in between. The DNA of the CDR3 is TGCGCCAGCAGCTTTGGAGACCCCTACAATGAGCAGTTCTTC. This codes for CASSFGDPYNEQFF. The whole variable domain, filled in from reference TRBV5-1 and TRBJ2-1, reads KAGVTQTPRYLIKTRGQQVTLSCSPISGHRSVSWYQQTPGQGLQFLFEYFSETQRNKGNFPGRFSGRQFSNSRSEMNVSTLELGDSALYLCASSFGDPYNEQFFGPGTRLTVL.

The chain couples TRBV27 to TRBJ2-1; tentative D call: TRBD2 (5 bases). This CDR3 comprises 15 residues. V was shortened by 3 bases and J by 0 bases, with 9 bases between the two germline ends. The germline CDR1 and CDR2 sequences are MNHEY and SMNVEV (reference sequence). In DNA, the CDR3 is TGTGCCAGCAGTTTTAGAGGGCGCTCCTACAATGAGCAGTTCTTC. Translated: CASSFRGRSYNEQFF.

The table lists this clone with a count of one. The V gene is TRBV7-6, the J gene TRBJ2-1; 10 bases align to TRBD2. Germline CDR1 and CDR2: SGHVS and FNYEAQ. The V and J ends lost 1 base and 4 bases, in that order; junction bases with no gene match: 1. CDR3 length: 15 amino acids. CDR3 nucleotides: TGTGCCAGCAGCTTAGATAGCGGGGGGTACAATGAGCAGTTCTTC. Translation: CASSLDSGGYNEQFF. Together with reference TRBV7-6 and TRBJ2-1, the CDR3 gives the full variable domain: GAGVSQSPRYKVTKRGQDVALRCDPISGHVSLYWYRQALGQGPEFLTYFNYEAQQDKSGLPNDRFSAERPEGSISTLTIQRTEQRDSAMYRCASSLDSGGYNEQFFGPGTRLTVL.

The gene calls are TRBV6-5 and TRBJ1-6; 7 bases match TRBD1. CDR1 is MNHEY, CDR2 SVGAGI, per germline. J was trimmed by 7 bases and V by 6 bases; bases with no gene match: 6. CDR3 size: 14 residues. The CDR3 here is CASSTGTVNSPLHF. The CDR3 DNA reads as TGTGCCAGCAGCACCGGGACAGTCAATTCACCCCTCCACTTT.

This clone was seen a single time. This chain uses TRBV6-5 with TRBJ2-1; D not resolved. The CDR3 length is 13 residues. Germline CDR1 MNHEY, CDR2 SVGAGI. With 4 bases removed from V and 6 bases from J, the gap between germline ends came to 10 bases. CDR3 amino acids: CASSFLSLNEQFF. The CDR3 coding sequence is TGTGCCAGCAGTTTCTTATCCCTCAATGAGCAGTTCTTC.

This chain uses TRBV4-1 with TRBJ2-5; 11 nucleotides line up with TRBD1. CDR1 is MGHRA, CDR2 YSYEKL, per germline. The trim removed 2 bases at V and 5 bases at J, leaving 10 bases unmatched. The CDR3 has 17 residues. CDR3 in amino acids: CASSQRGTGGLFETQYF. As DNA, the CDR3 is TGCGCCAGCAGCCAACGGGGGACAGGGGGTCTATTCGAGACCCAGTACTTC.

In this sample, this clone turned up once. The gene calls are TRBV15 and TRBJ1-1; TRBD1 is a possible D gene (5 bases). This CDR3 spans 18 amino acids. Between the trimmed V and J ends, which lost 1 base and 0 bases, there was a span of 18 bases. Germline CDR1 LNHNV, CDR2 YYDKDF (reference sequence). The CDR3 DNA follows: TGTGCCACCAGCAGAGGATCGGCAGGGCGTCTGATGAACACTGAAGCTTTCTTT. It yields the protein CATSRGSAGRLMNTEAFF.

The gene calls are TRBV6-1 and TRBJ2-1; 7 bases are shared with TRBD2. Germline CDR1 MNHNS, CDR2 SASEGT. Trimming cost V 5 bases and J 3 bases; bases outside gene matches: 7. The CDR3 sequence is 15 residues long. The CDR3 spells CASSRASGNYNEQFF. CDR3 coding DNA: TGTGCCAGCAGTCGGGCTAGCGGTAACTACAATGAGCAGTTCTTC.

This chain connects TRBV7-3 to TRBJ2-3; tentative D call: TRBD2 (6 bases). V lost 1 base, J lost 1 base, and 9 bases lay in between. This CDR3 spans 15 amino acids. Germline loops: CDR1 SGHTA, CDR2 FQGTGA. CDR3: CASSLKAGRTDTQYF. The DNA for the CDR3 is TGTGCCAGCAGCTTAAAGGCGGGACGCACAGATACGCAGTATTTT.

The J gene is TRBJ1-1, the V gene TRBV5-1; D not certain. This CDR3 is 13 amino acids long. Trimming took off 0 bases at V and 6 bases at J, with 9 bases between the two ends. Germline values: CDR1 SGHRS, CDR2 YFSETQ. The CDR3 DNA is TGCGCCAGCAGCTTGGCAGGTGGGCCTGAAGCTTTCTTT. It specifies CASSLAGGPEAFF.

This chain uses TRBV6-1 with TRBJ2-7, with D possibly being TRBD1 (6 bases). CDR1 and CDR2 (germline): MNHNS, SASEGT. Trimming left V 5 bases short and J 1 base short, with 12 bases between. The CDR3 consists of 14 residues. Here the CDR3 reads CASSYQGISYEQYF. CDR3 DNA: TGTGCCAGCAGTTATCAGGGGATTTCCTACGAGCAGTACTTC.

This sequence joins TRBV7-6 and TRBJ2-7; D might be TRBD2 (6 bases). Trimming pared 5 bases from V and 2 bases from J, leaving 16 bases between. Germline lookup yields CDR1 SGHVS and CDR2 FNYEAQ. This CDR3 has 15 amino acids. The CDR3 protein is CASSPLTTGAYEQYF. Here the CDR3 DNA reads TGTGCCAGCAGCCCCCTAACGACGGGAGCCTACGAGCAGTACTTC. Drawing the rest from reference TRBV7-6 and TRBJ2-7, the complete variable domain is GAGVSQSPRYKVTKRGQDVALRCDPISGHVSLYWYRQALGQGPEFLTYFNYEAQQDKSGLPNDRFSAERPEGSISTLTIQRTEQRDSAMYRCASSPLTTGAYEQYFGPGTRLTVT.

The chain employs TRBV5-1 and TRBJ2-5; 7 bases are a match to TRBD1. The CDR3 runs to 13 residues. After removal of 4 bases from V and 6 bases from J, the junction contained 6 bases not matched to a gene. Germline CDR1 is SGHRS and CDR2 is YFSETQ. The CDR3 region is CASSVTGAQTQYF. The CDR3 bases are TGCGCCAGCAGCGTCACAGGGGCCCAGACCCAGTACTTC.

The chain has TRBV28 and TRBJ2-7; 8 nucleotides line up with TRBD2. The germline gives CDR1 MDHEN, CDR2 SYDVKM. Unmatched junction bases numbered 16, after V lost 7 bases and J lost 5 bases. The CDR3 extends over 16 amino acids. In nucleotides, the CDR3 is TGTGCCAGCAATGATGGCTCCGGGACTAGGGCACACGAGCAGTACTTC. Its translation is CASNDGSGTRAHEQYF.

CDR3 in DNA: TGTGCCAGCAGTTTTCGCGGGGGGACCTACGAGCAGTACTTC. Encoded protein: CASSFRGGTYEQYF. The chain uses TRBV28 and TRBJ2-7; 8 nucleotides line up with TRBD2. V trimming: 3 bases; J trimming: 2 bases; junction bases outside the gene matches: 3. In germline, CDR1 is MDHEN, CDR2 SYDVKM. The CDR3 extends over 14 amino acids.

The chain carries TRBV6-4 and TRBJ2-1; TRBD2 matches at 8 bases. Germline trimming cut 6 bases from V and 2 bases from J; bases unmatched to any gene: 6. This CDR3 has 15 residues. Germline V gives CDR1 MRHNA, CDR2 SNTAGT. CDR3 sequence: CASSLSGGAYNEQFF. The CDR3, as DNA: TGTGCCAGCAGCTTAAGCGGGGGCGCCTACAATGAGCAGTTCTTC.

The chain links TRBV23-1 to TRBJ2-7, with TRBD1 matching over 7 bases. TRBV23-1 is given ORF status, its function remaining uncertain. V shed 2 bases and J 3 bases; nucleotides not matched to a gene: 7. The CDR3 extends over 15 amino acids. This CDR3 reads CASSQTETGYYEQYF. The CDR3 nucleotides are TGCGCCAGCAGTCAAACCGAGACAGGGTACTACGAGCAGTACTTC.

The chain uses TRBV2 and TRBJ1-5; 8 nucleotides match TRBD1. The germline CDR1 and CDR2 sequences are SNHLY and FYNNEI. Germline trimming cut 6 bases from V and 4 bases from J; bases unmatched to any gene: 8. There are 15 residues in the CDR3. CDR3 nucleotides: TGTGCCAGCAGGGACGGACAGGGTGGAAATCAGCCCCAGCATTTT. Translated, it gives CASRDGQGGNQPQHF.

V is TRBV19 and J is TRBJ1-2; 7 bases fit TRBD1. From germline, CDR1 is LNHDA and CDR2 SQIVND (reference sequence). The V segment lost 3 bases and the J segment 2 bases; nucleotides outside the gene matches: 3. The CDR3 totals 14 residues. CDR3 protein: CASSIGTDNYGYTF. The CDR3 DNA sequence: TGTGCCAGTAGTATCGGGACAGACAACTATGGCTACACCTTC. Full variable domain (rest looked up from reference TRBV19 and TRBJ1-2): DGGITQSPKYLFRKEGQNVTLSCEQNLNHDAMYWYRQDPGQGLRLIYYSQIVNDFQKGDIAEGYSVSREKKESFPLTVTSAQKNPTAFYLCASSIGTDNYGYTFGSGTRLTVV.

The chain employs TRBV18 and TRBJ2-3; 8 nucleotides match TRBD2. The CDR3 length is 16 residues. V lost 4 bases, J lost 0 bases, and 6 bases stayed unmatched. The germline gives CDR1 KGHSH, CDR2 LQKENI. CDR3 DNA sequence: TGTGCCAGCTCACTGAACGGGGGGGCTAGCACAGATACGCAGTATTTT. Amino acids: CASSLNGGASTDTQYF.

This chain links TRBV18 with TRBJ2-5; 8 nucleotides agree with TRBD2. CDR3 length: 15 residues. Trimming at V came to 8 bases and at J to 0 bases, leaving 8 bases not matched to a gene. Per the germline V gene, CDR1 is KGHSH and CDR2 is LQKENI. The CDR3 is CASAPRGGYQETQYF. CDR3 in DNA: TGTGCCAGCGCCCCCCGCGGGGGGTACCAAGAGACCCAGTACTTC.

The rearrangement uses TRBV9 and TRBJ2-7; a possible D gene is TRBD2 (5 bases). CDR3 length: 13 residues. The germline V and J ends were trimmed by 4 bases and 2 bases, with 10 bases remaining between them. From germline, CDR1 is SGDLS and CDR2 YYNGEE. The CDR3 region is CASSSDGAYEQYF. In nucleotides, the CDR3 is TGTGCCAGCAGCTCCGACGGGGCCTACGAGCAGTACTTC.

CDR3 loop: CASRRGQAYEQYF. The DNA of the CDR3 is TGTGCCAGTAGGCGAGGGCAGGCCTACGAGCAGTACTTC. This rearrangement joins TRBV19 to TRBJ2-7, with D tentatively TRBD2 (5 bases). V shed 6 bases and J shed 2 bases, with 11 bases lying between them. The germline CDR1 and CDR2 sequences are LNHDA and SQIVND (reference sequence). CDR3 size: 13 residues.

The rearrangement uses TRBV11-2 and TRBJ1-1; D is unresolved. Trimming shortened V by 5 bases and J by 5 bases, and 15 bases separated the two germline ends. The germline gives CDR1 SGHAT, CDR2 FQNNGV. This CDR3 has 14 amino acids. Written as DNA, the CDR3 is TGTGCCAGCAGCCCAAAGCCGAGGGAAACTGAAGCTTTCTTT. Amino acid sequence: CASSPKPRETEAFF. The full variable domain, with the rest looked up from reference TRBV11-2 and TRBJ1-1, is EAGVAQSPRYKIIEKRQSVAFWCNPISGHATLYWYQQILGQGPKLLIQFQNNGVVDDSQLPKDRFSAERLKGVDSTLKIQPAKLEDSAVYLCASSPKPRETEAFFGQGTRLTVV.

The V and J genes are TRBV7-3 and TRBJ2-1, with 13 bases identical to TRBD2. Germline V gene sequence: CDR1 SGHTA, CDR2 FQGTGA. The CDR3 runs to 16 residues. V lost 4 bases to trimming and J lost 0 bases; unmatched junction nucleotides: 0. The CDR3 is CASSWTSGSSYNEQFF. In DNA, the CDR3 is TGTGCCAGCAGCTGGACTAGCGGGAGCTCCTACAATGAGCAGTTCTTC. Supplemented by reference TRBV7-3 and TRBJ2-1, the full variable domain reads GAGVSQTPSNKVTEKGKYVELRCDPISGHTALYWYRQSLGQGPEFLIYFQGTGAADDSGLPNDRFFAVRPEGSVSTLKIQRTERGDSAVYLCASSWTSGSSYNEQFFGPGTRLTVL.

The rearrangement uses TRBV5-1 and TRBJ2-3; D not certain. Trimming took off 5 bases at V and 6 bases at J, with 10 bases between the two ends. Per the germline V gene, CDR1 is SGHRS and CDR2 is YFSETQ. The CDR3 loop spans 12 amino acids. CDR3 loop: CASRGYQDTQYF. CDR3 in DNA: TGCGCCAGCAGGGGCTATCAGGATACGCAGTATTTT.